The next 16 T cell receptor beta chains were all read from a single sample in a study of blood T cell repertoires in COVID-19. Here immunoSEQ multiplex PCR was the method, and the copy in TCRdb shows in-frame clones only, minus some. The sample holds under 150,000 clones; about four fifths are singletons and the top ten take less than 6%. The sequenced material came from PBMCs or T cells enriched from blood (not recorded which). These receptor sequences come from a woman in her forties or fifties who had been exposed to COVID-19.

The chain is built from TRBV29-1 and TRBJ2-2; 7 nucleotides line up with TRBD1. Unmatched junction bases numbered 3, after V lost 4 bases and J lost 1 base. Germline V gene data show CDR1 as SQVTM and CDR2 as ANQGSEA. This CDR3 has 14 residues. DNA of the CDR3: TGCAGCGTTGCGGACAGGCGGAACACCGGGGAGCTGTTTTTT. Its protein product is CSVADRRNTGELFF.

The V and J genes are TRBV5-6 and TRBJ1-2, with D unclear. The germline V gene has CDR1 SGHDT and CDR2 YYEEEE. The CDR3 sequence is 14 residues long. V was pared by 0 bases and J by 8 bases, with 14 bases between. The DNA of the CDR3 is TGTGCCAGCAGCTTGGTTCAGCGGCAGGAGGGCTACACCTTC. Protein: CASSLVQRQEGYTF.

The chain carries TRBV14 and TRBJ1-1; the D gene is possibly TRBD1 (5 bases). CDR3 length: 15 amino acids. With 4 bases removed from V and 0 bases from J, the gap between germline ends came to 12 bases. The germline V gene encodes CDR1 SGHDN and CDR2 FVKESK. CDR3 sequence (DNA): TGTGCCAGCAGCCCCCTTCTAGGGGTGAACACTGAAGCTTTCTTT. Translated: CASSPLLGVNTEAFF. The full variable domain, its missing parts supplied by reference TRBV14 and TRBJ1-1, is EAGVTQFPSHSVIEKGQTVTLRCDPISGHDNLYWYRRVMGKEIKFLLHFVKESKQDESGMPNNRFLAERTGGTYSTLKVQPAELEDSGVYFCASSPLLGVNTEAFFGQGTRLTVV.

The chain has TRBV6-5 and TRBJ1-6, with D unresolved. The CDR3 contains 15 residues. CDR1 is MNHEY, CDR2 SVGAGI, per germline. Between the trimmed V and J ends, which lost 5 bases and 8 bases, there was a span of 16 bases. The CDR3 bases are TGTGCCAGCAGTCGCGGCATTTCGCCCCATTCACCCCTCCACTTT. This encodes CASSRGISPHSPLHF.

This clone was recorded a few times. J is TRBJ1-4 and V is TRBV19, with D tentatively TRBD1 (5 bases). Germline loops: CDR1 LNHDA, CDR2 SQIVND (reference sequence). V dropped 6 bases and J dropped 3 bases, with 17 bases sitting between them. CDR3 length equals 16 residues. The CDR3 loop reads CASRAGRGAANEKLFF. In nucleotides, the CDR3 is TGTGCCAGTAGAGCAGGGCGGGGCGCAGCTAATGAAAAACTGTTTTTT.

This chain uses TRBV2 with TRBJ1-1, with D tentatively TRBD1 (5 bases). CDR3 length: 15 residues. The V and J ends lost 6 bases and 2 bases respectively, with 16 bases between them. The germline V gene has CDR1 SNHLY and CDR2 FYNNEI. In DNA, the CDR3 is TGTGCCAGCAGAGGGGAGGGGACCCCCAACACTGAAGCTTTCTTT. Translating it yields CASRGEGTPNTEAFF.

The chain has TRBV10-3 and TRBJ2-5; tentative D call: TRBD2 (5 bases). V was shortened by 0 bases and J by 10 bases, with 15 bases between the two germline ends. Germline CDR1 ENHRY, CDR2 SYGVKD. This CDR3 is built from 14 residues. In nucleotides, the CDR3 is TGTGCCATCAGTGAGTCGGGTCTCCCGAGGGTCCAGTACTTC. Its translation is CAISESGLPRVQYF.

The chain recombines TRBV5-4 with TRBJ1-2; tentatively, D is TRBD1 (6 bases). Germline CDR1 SGHNT, CDR2 YYREEE (reference sequence). CDR3 size: 14 residues. The V gene lost 0 bases and the J gene lost 7 bases, with 13 bases spanning the gap. CDR3 DNA: TGTGCCAGCAGCTTGGGCGGGCTAGGGGGTGGCTACACCTTC. It encodes CASSLGGLGGGYTF. Full variable domain (outside the CDR3, taken from reference TRBV5-4 and TRBJ1-2): ETGVTQSPTHLIKTRGQQVTLRCSSQSGHNTVSWYQQALGQGPQFIFQYYREEENGRGNFPPRFSGLQFPNYSSELNVNALELDDSALYLCASSLGGLGGGYTFGSGTRLTVV.

The chain has TRBV7-6 and TRBJ1-5, with TRBD1 matching over 9 bases. The CDR3 spans 18 residues. V shed 4 bases and J 3 bases; nucleotides not matched to a gene: 13. Germline-derived CDR1 and CDR2 are SGHVS and FNYEAQ. The CDR3 DNA reads TGTGCCAGCAGCTGGAGATCCCCGGGACAGGGAGACAATCAGCCCCAGCATTTT. Translating gives CASSWRSPGQGDNQPQHF.

To note about this clone: Other DNA sequences from this sample encode an identical CDR3 as well. The gene calls are TRBV6-5 and TRBJ2-5, with D maybe TRBD1 (5 bases). The CDR3 covers 13 residues. Germline V gene lookup returns CDR1 MNHEY and CDR2 SVGAGI. Trimming cost V 4 bases and J 2 bases, with 8 bases left between them. DNA of the CDR3: TGTGCCAGCAGTTGGACATCTCAAGAGACCCAGTACTTC. Translated, it gives CASSWTSQETQYF.

The chain joins TRBV30 to TRBJ1-4; the D gene is possibly TRBD1 (5 bases). This CDR3 has 11 amino acids. Germline loops: CDR1 GTSNPN, CDR2 SVGIG (reference sequence). Between the trimmed V and J ends, which lost 6 bases and 8 bases, there was a span of 10 bases. The CDR3 bases are TGTGCCTGCGCAGGGAGGGAAAAACTGTTTTTT. It yields the protein CACAGREKLFF.

The chain is built from TRBV7-2 and TRBJ2-5, with 8 bases fitting TRBD1. The germline gives CDR1 SGHTA, CDR2 FQGNSA. Germline trimming cut 8 bases from V and 5 bases from J; bases unmatched to any gene: 10. The CDR3 consists of 14 residues. CDR3 protein: CASASTGARETQYF. In DNA, the CDR3 is TGTGCCAGCGCATCGACAGGGGCAAGGGAGACCCAGTACTTC.

The chain employs TRBV4-3 and TRBJ2-1, with D possibly TRBD2 on 6 matching bases. The germline V and J ends were trimmed by 5 bases and 1 base, with 12 bases remaining between them. This CDR3 spans 15 amino acids. Germline V CDR1 and CDR2: LGHNA, YSLEER. CDR3: CASSSGLDSYNEQFF. In nucleotides, the CDR3 is TGCGCCAGCAGCTCGGGACTTGATTCCTACAATGAGCAGTTCTTC.

This chain connects TRBV9 to TRBJ1-4; 8 bases map to TRBD1. With 3 bases clipped from V and 6 bases from J, the junction kept 4 bases outside the gene matches. Germline assignment: CDR1 SGDLS and CDR2 YYNGEE. The CDR3 consists of 14 residues. CDR3 protein: CASSAQGEDEKLFF. The DNA of the CDR3 is TGTGCCAGCAGCGCACAGGGGGAGGATGAAAAACTGTTTTTT.

The sample holds many counts of this clone. The chain has TRBV6-5 and TRBJ2-7; 7 positions agree with TRBD1. V was clipped by 2 bases and J by 4 bases; unmatched bases: 11. The CDR3 totals 16 residues. Germline assignment: CDR1 MNHEY and CDR2 SVGAGI. Here the CDR3 reads CASSYLTGQGNYEQYF. The CDR3 DNA reads TGTGCCAGCAGTTACCTGACAGGGCAGGGAAATTACGAGCAGTACTTC.

The chain uses TRBV6-1 and TRBJ2-4; TRBD1 might be the D (6 bases). CDR1 is MNHNS and CDR2 is SASEGT in the germline V gene. The CDR3 length is 15 residues. Trimming removed 2 bases at V and 0 bases at J, with 8 bases between. CDR3 DNA sequence: TGTGCCAGCAGTGAAACAGGGCTAGCCAAAAACATTCAGTACTTC. This encodes CASSETGLAKNIQYF.